These T cell receptor beta chains were read from a single sample in a study of cytomegalovirus exposure and HLA in healthy donors. Sequencing used immunoSEQ multiplex PCR; TCRdb keeps in-frame clones, though not all of them. The sample holds approximately 92,000 clones, 69% seen once. Sequenced: PBMCs. Every receptor here comes from a middle-aged man in good health and CMV-seronegative. The conserved cysteine and the conserved F or W are not part of the CDR3 here.

TRBJ2-5,TRBV7-9,ASSPGSAETQY
TRBJ2-7,TRBV28,ASSPSGGTSSYEQY
TRBJ1-4,TRBV19,ASSPRGGEKLF
TRBJ2-1,TRBV5-4,ASSQGQGEQF
TRBJ1-2,TRBV5-1,ASSLRTGDYGYT
TRBJ2-3,TRBV5-1,ASSLDPTSTDTQY
TRBJ2-2,TRBV9,ASRSGGSTGELF
TRBJ2-2,TRBV6-6,ASSYRGGTGAGELF
TRBJ2-1,TRBV2,ASSDDSSGPYNEQF
TRBJ1-2,TRBV5-4,ASSLAGRGADGYT
TRBJ1-6,TRBV7-8,ASRGAGGPGSPLH
TRBJ2-2,TRBV11-3,ASSLQQGVGELF
TRBJ1-1,TRBV4-3,ASSQEDRVFTEAF
TRBJ1-3,TRBV4-3,ASSPKTGTFSGNTIY
TRBJ1-2,TRBV20-1,SARDTQNNT
TRBJ1-2,TRBV13,ASSLRTGRLGYT
TRBJ1-2,TRBV28,ASRYHVTGVYGYT
TRBJ1-2,TRBV5-1,ASSLAPDSTYGYT
TRBJ1-1,TRBV12-5,ASGLTGRGWMNTEAF
TRBJ1-6,TRBV4-2,ASSPPLKARVLNSPLH
TRBJ1-4,TRBV7-8,ASSPRDRNEKLF
TRBJ1-1,TRBV28,ASNLRVDLPQNTEAF
TRBJ1-2,TRBV6-5,ASSYYTSGVYGYT
TRBJ1-5,TRBV30,AWSVGTGNQPQH
TRBJ2-3,TRBV6-5,ASSYSLAVSTDTQY
TRBJ1-4,TRBV5-4,ASSLDREEKLF
TRBJ2-3,TRBV5-4,ASRTDHSTDTQY
TRBJ1-4,TRBV7-6,ASSLRGAPNEKLF
TRBJ1-6,TRBV6-5,ASRAGSLSSPLH
TRBJ1-3,TRBV5-6,ASSQGTNTIY
TRBJ1-1,TRBV6-5,ASSAPPGAAEAF